This TCR beta chain comes out of a study of control samples from healthy donors and cancer patients. Clones were sequenced by immunoSEQ multiplex PCR, and TCRdb holds only the in-frame ones, with some missing. The table records about 29,000 clones, roughly 85% of them present only once. Source material: formalin-fixed, paraffin-embedded tissue. The clonotype originates from a female donor with melanoma.

The CDR3 region is CASSLHLDRAEQYF. The CDR3 DNA reads as TGTGCCAGCAGCCTACACCTAGACAGGGCCGAGCAGTACTTC. The V and J genes are TRBV7-2 and TRBJ2-7, with 7 bases identical to TRBD1. The CDR3 contains 14 residues. V lost 5 bases to trimming and J lost 6 bases; unmatched junction nucleotides: 10. Germline CDR1 is SGHTA and CDR2 is FQGNSA.